This is a list of T cell receptor beta chains from one sample in a study of T cell responses to AZD1222 COVID-19 vaccine. Sequencing was performed with immunoSEQ multiplex PCR; in TCRdb, only in-frame clones are kept and a portion is missing. The sample has approximately 79,000 clones; roughly 88% are singletons. The sequences come from peripheral blood, collected on day 0 of AZD1222 vaccination. These receptors were collected from an adult in good health. CDR3s include the opening cysteine and the closing phenylalanine or tryptophan. The D gene is left open where the match is weak.

TRBJ1-6 NA TRBV6-5 CASSHSGRGRSPLHF TGTGCCAGCAGTCATTCCGGGAGAGGTCGTTCACCCCTCCACTTT
TRBJ2-7 TRBD2 TRBV3-1/TRBV3-2 CASSRTSGRARSSEQYF TGTGCCAGCAGCCGGACTAGCGGGAGGGCCCGATCCTCCGAGCAGTACTTC
TRBJ2-3 TRBD2 TRBV5-4 CASSSGTSGLTDTQYF TGTGCCAGCAGCTCCGGGACTAGCGGACTCACAGATACGCAGTATTTT
TRBJ2-3 NA TRBV2 CASTREGADTQYF TGTGCCAGCACGCGCGAGGGAGCAGATACGCAGTATTTT
TRBJ1-6 NA TRBV9 CASSVATSFNSPLHF TGTGCCAGCAGCGTAGCTACATCCTTTAATTCACCCCTCCACTTT
TRBJ1-1 NA TRBV14 CASSQVRGEAFF TGTGCCAGCAGCCAAGTCAGAGGAGAAGCTTTCTTT
TRBJ2-1 TRBD2 TRBV6-1 CASSERTSGNPYNEQFF TGTGCCAGCAGTGAAAGGACTAGCGGGAATCCCTACAATGAGCAGTTCTTC
TRBJ2-6 NA TRBV27 CASTPLGYNVLTF TGTGCCAGCACCCCGTTGGGTTACAACGTCCTGACTTTC
TRBJ2-7 NA TRBV2 CASSGTGYSYEQYF TGTGCCAGCAGTGGGACGGGTTACTCCTACGAGCAGTACTTC
TRBJ1-1 NA TRBV11-3 CASSSGTIVINTEAFF TGTGCCAGCAGCTCCGGGACAATTGTGATCAACACTGAAGCTTTCTTT
TRBJ2-7 NA TRBV6-5 CASSYSPRAYEQYF TGTGCCAGCAGTTACTCGCCCAGAGCCTACGAGCAGTACTTC
TRBJ2-1 TRBD2 TRBV4-1 CASTTSASSYNEQFF TGCGCCAGCACCACTAGCGCGAGCTCCTACAATGAGCAGTTCTTC
TRBJ2-5 TRBD2 TRBV5-4 CASSLAAGGRRQETQYF TGTGCCAGCAGCTTGGCCGCGGGAGGGCGAAGACAAGAGACCCAGTACTTC
TRBJ1-1 NA TRBV6-4 CASSAGPGNTEAFF TGTGCCAGCAGTGCAGGACCCGGGAACACTGAAGCTTTCTTT
TRBJ1-4 NA TRBV7-9 CASSLQATEKLFF TGTGCCAGCAGCTTACAGGCAACTGAAAAACTGTTTTTT